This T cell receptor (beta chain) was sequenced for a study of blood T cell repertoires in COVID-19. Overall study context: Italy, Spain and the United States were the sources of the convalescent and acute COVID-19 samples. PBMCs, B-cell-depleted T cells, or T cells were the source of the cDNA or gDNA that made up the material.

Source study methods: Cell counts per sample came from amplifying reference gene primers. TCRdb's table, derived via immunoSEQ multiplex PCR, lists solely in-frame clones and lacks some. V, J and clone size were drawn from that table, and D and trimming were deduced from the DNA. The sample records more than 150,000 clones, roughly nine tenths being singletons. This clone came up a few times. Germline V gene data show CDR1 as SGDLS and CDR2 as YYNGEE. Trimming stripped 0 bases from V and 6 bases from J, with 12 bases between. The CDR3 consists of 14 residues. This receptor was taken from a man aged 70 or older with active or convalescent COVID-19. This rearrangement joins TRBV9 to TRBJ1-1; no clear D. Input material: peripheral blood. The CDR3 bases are TGTGCCAGCAGCGTAGGAGGTGGGTTCTCTGAAGCTTTCTTT. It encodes CASSVGGGFSEAFF.